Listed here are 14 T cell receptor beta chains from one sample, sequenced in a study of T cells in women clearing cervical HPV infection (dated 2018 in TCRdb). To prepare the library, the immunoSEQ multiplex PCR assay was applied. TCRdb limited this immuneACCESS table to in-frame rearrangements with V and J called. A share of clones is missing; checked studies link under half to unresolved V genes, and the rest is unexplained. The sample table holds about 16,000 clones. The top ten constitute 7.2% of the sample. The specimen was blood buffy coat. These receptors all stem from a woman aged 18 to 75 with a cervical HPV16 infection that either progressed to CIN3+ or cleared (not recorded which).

The covered CDR3 bases are TGTGCCTGGAGGGGGGGCACCGGGGAG. It translates to CAWRGGTGE. The full CDR3 protein reads CAWRGGTGELFF. V usage is TRBV30 and J usage is TRBJ2-2, with D possibly being TRBD2 (6 bases). With the read ending 3 residues before the CDR3 end, the germline J gene is used to fill in that end. CDR3 length: 12 residues. The germline V gene encodes CDR1 GTSNPN and CDR2 SVGIG (reference sequence). The V gene lost 3 bases and the J gene lost 4 bases, with 6 bases spanning the gap.

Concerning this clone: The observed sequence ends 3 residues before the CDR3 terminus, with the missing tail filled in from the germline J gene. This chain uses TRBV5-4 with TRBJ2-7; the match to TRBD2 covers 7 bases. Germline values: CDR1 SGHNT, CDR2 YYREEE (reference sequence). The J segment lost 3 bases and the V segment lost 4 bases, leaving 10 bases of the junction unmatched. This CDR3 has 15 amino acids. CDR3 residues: CASSATYGGIYEQYF. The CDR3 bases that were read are TGTGCCAGCAGCGCCACGTACGGGGGGATCTACGAG.

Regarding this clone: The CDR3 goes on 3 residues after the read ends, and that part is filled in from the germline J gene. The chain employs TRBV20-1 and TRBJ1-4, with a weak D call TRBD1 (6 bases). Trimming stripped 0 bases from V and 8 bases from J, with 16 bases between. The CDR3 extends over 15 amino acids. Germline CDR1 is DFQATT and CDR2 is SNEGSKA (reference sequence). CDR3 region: CSAREKQGMGEKLFF. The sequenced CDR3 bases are TGCAGTGCTAGAGAAAAGCAGGGGATGGGGGAAAAA.

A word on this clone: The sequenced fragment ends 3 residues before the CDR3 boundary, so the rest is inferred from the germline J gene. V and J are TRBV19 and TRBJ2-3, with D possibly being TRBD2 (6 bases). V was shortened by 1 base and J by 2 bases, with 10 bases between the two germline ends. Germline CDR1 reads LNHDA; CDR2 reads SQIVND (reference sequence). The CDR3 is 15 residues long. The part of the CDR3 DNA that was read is TGTGCCAGTAGTATAGGCGGGGCCATCACAGATACG. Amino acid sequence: CASSIGGAITDT. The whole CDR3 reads CASSIGGAITDTQYF.

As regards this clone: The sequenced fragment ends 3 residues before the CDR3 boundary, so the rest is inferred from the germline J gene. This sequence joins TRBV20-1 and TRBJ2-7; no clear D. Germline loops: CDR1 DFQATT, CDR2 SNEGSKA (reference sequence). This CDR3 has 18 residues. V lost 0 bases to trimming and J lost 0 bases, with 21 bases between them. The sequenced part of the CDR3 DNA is TGCAGTGCTAGAGAATCTCGTTATCCAGGAGTCAGCTCCTACGAG. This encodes CSARESRYPGVSSYE. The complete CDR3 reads CSARESRYPGVSSYEQYF.

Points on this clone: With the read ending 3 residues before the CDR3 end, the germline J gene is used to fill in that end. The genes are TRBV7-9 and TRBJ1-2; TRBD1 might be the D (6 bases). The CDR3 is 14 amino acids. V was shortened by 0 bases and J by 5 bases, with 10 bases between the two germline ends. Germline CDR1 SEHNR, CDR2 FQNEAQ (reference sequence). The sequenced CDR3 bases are TGTGCCAGCAGCTTAGCCGACAGGACGTATGGC. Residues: CASSLADRTYG. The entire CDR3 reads CASSLADRTYGYTF. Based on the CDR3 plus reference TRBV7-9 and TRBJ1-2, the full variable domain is DTGVSQNPRHKITKRGQNVTFRCDPISEHNRLYWYRQTLGQGPEFLTYFQNEAQLEKSRLLSDRFSAERPKGSFSTLEIQRTEQGDSAMYLCASSLADRTYGYTFGSGTRLTVV.

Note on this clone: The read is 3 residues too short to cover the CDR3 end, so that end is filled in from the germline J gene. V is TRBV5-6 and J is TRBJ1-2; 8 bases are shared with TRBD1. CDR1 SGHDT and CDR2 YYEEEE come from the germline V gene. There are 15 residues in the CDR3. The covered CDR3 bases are TGTGCCAGCAGCTTGGTGACTACAGGGGGATGGGGC. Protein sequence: CASSLVTTGGWG. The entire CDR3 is CASSLVTTGGWGYTF.

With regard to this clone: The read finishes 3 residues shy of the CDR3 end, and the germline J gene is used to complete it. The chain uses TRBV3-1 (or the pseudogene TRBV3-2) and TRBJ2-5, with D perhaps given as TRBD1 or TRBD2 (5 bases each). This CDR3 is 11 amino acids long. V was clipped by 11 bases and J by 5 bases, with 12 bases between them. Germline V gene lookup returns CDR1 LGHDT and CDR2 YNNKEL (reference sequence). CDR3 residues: CAPTRGETQYF. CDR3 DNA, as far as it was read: TGTGCCCCAACGAGGGGCGAGACC.

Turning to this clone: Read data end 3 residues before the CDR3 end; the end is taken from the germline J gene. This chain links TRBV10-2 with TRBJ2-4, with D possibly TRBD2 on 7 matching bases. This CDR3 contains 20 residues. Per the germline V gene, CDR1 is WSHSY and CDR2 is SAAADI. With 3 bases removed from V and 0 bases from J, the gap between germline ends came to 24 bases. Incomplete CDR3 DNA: TGCGCCAGCAGTGATGCCCGAGGGTTGGGGGGGGGCATAGCCAAAAACATT. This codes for CASSDARGLGGGIAKNI. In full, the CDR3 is CASSDARGLGGGIAKNIQYF.

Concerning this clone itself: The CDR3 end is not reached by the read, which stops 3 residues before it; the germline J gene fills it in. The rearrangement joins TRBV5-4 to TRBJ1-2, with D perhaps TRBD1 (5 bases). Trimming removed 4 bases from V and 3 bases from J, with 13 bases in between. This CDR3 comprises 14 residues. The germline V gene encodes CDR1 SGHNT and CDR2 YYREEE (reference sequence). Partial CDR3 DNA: TGTGCCAGCAGCGCCGGGCCGGGGGACTATGGC. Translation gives CASSAGPGDYG. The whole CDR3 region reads CASSAGPGDYGYTF.

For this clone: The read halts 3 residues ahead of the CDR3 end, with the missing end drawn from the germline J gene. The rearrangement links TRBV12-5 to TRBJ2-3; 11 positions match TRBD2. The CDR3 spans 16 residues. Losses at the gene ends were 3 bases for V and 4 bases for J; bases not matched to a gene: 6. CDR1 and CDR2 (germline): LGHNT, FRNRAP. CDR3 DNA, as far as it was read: TGTGCTAGTGGTTTTAGCGGGGGGGCCGTCTCAGATACG. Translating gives CASGFSGGAVSDT. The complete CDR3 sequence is CASGFSGGAVSDTQYF.

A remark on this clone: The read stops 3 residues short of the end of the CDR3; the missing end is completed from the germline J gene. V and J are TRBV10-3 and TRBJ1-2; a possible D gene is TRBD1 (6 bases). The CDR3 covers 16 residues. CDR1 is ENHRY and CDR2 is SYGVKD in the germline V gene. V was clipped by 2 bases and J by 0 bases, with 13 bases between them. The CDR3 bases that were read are TGTGCCATCAGTGAGGCCTGGGACACTCCTAACTATGGC. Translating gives CAISEAWDTPNYG. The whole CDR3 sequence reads CAISEAWDTPNYGYTF.

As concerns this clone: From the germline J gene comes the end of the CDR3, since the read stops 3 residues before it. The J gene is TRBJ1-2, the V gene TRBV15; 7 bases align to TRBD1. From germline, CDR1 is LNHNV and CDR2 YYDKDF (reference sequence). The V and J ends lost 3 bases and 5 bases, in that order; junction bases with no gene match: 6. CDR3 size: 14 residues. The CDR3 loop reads CATSRGGGEYGYTF. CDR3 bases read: TGTGCCACCAGCAGGGGAGGGGGCGAGTATGGC.

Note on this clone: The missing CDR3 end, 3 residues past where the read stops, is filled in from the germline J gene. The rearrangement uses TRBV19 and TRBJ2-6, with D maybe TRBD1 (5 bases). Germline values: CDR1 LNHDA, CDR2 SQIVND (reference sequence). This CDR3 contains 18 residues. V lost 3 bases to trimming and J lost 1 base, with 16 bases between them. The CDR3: CASSMISAGPSGANVLTF. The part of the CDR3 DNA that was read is TGTGCCAGTAGTATGATATCGGCAGGGCCATCTGGGGCCAACGTC.